A selection of T cell receptor beta chains follows, all from one sample in a study of T cell responses to AZD1222 COVID-19 vaccine. Profiled with immunoSEQ multiplex PCR; TCRdb holds only in-frame clones, not every one. This table has some 83,000 clones, about 91% appearing once. The starting material was peripheral blood, obtained 28 days after the second AZD1222 dose. The receptors here all came from an adult who received the AZD1222 COVID-19 vaccine. Each CDR3 is given with its conserved first and last residue. The D gene is left open where the match is weak. Clone size is shown for a subset of rows, as once, few, many or a class of expanded clone.

V	size	D	J	length	CDR3	DNA
TRBV4-2	-	-	TRBJ2-6	16	CASSQDRGAGANVLTF	TGTGCCAGCAGCCAAGATAGGGGGGCTGGGGCCAACGTCCTGACTTTC
TRBV2	-	-	TRBJ2-7	14	CASSEFRLTHEQYF	TGTGCCAGCAGTGAGTTTCGTCTAACCCACGAGCAGTACTTC
TRBV5-4	-	TRBD2	TRBJ2-3	16	CASRKNSGGATDTQYF	TGTGCCAGCAGAAAGAATAGCGGGGGGGCCACAGATACGCAGTATTTT
TRBV7-3	-	TRBD1	TRBJ2-1	14	CASSRDRGRDEQFF	TGTGCCAGCAGCCGGGACAGGGGGCGAGATGAGCAGTTCTTC
TRBV29-1	-	-	TRBJ2-2	15	CSVEESRYSAGELFF	TGCAGCGTTGAAGAGTCGCGGTATTCGGCCGGGGAGCTGTTTTTT
TRBV11-3	-	TRBD1	TRBJ1-2	11	CASSLDRGSTF	TGTGCCAGCAGCTTGGACAGGGGAAGCACCTTC
TRBV20-1	-	TRBD1	TRBJ1-2	13	CSASRPGDSGYTF	TGCAGTGCTAGTCGTCCGGGGGACAGTGGCTACACCTTC
TRBV7-8	-	-	TRBJ1-5	16	CASSLYSGNSNQPQHF	TGTGCCAGCAGCTTATATTCGGGGAATAGCAATCAGCCCCAGCATTTT
TRBV15	-	-	TRBJ2-3	15	CATSPTEGLRDTQYF	TGTGCCACCAGCCCGACGGAGGGACTTCGAGATACGCAGTATTTT
TRBV4-3	-	-	TRBJ1-5	16	CASSQDYGGPNQPQHF	TGCGCCAGCAGCCAAGATTATGGGGGACCCAATCAGCCCCAGCATTTT
TRBV12-3/TRBV12-4	-	-	TRBJ2-2	12	CASSIGNGELFF	TGTGCCAGCAGCATTGGGAACGGGGAGCTGTTTTTT
TRBV7-9	few	-	TRBJ2-1	13	CASSMGGRNEQFF	TGTGCCAGCAGCATGGGGGGCCGCAATGAGCAGTTCTTC
TRBV29-1	-	-	TRBJ1-2	11	CSVRQGYGYTF	TGCAGCGTTCGGCAGGGATATGGCTACACCTTC
TRBV7-9	-	-	TRBJ2-2	15	CASSQGQGVTGELFF	TGTGCCAGCAGCCAGGGGCAGGGCGTCACCGGGGAGCTGTTTTTT
TRBV30	-	-	TRBJ1-4	13	CAWSRGGGEKLFF	TGTGCCTGGAGCCGGGGAGGGGGTGAAAAACTGTTTTTT
TRBV2	-	-	TRBJ1-3	15	CASRAGEGSGNTIYF	TGTGCCAGCAGGGCAGGCGAAGGAAGTGGAAACACCATATATTTT
TRBV5-4	-	-	TRBJ1-2	11	CASSKKDGYTF	TGTGCCAGCAGCAAAAAGGATGGCTACACCTTC